This T cell receptor (beta chain) is from a study of tumor and adjacent non-tumor tissue in lung cancer. The template was RNA from unsorted bulk tissue. This clonotype was seen at least ten times. The CDR3 loop spans 16 amino acids. The V and J ends lost 6 bases and 1 base, in that order; junction bases with no gene match: 8. Germline-derived CDR1 and CDR2 are SGHTA and FQGTGA. TCRbeta libraries were built with three rounds of nested PCR, modified from ARM-PCR. TCRdb called the multiplex PCR reads again in MiXCR, with one record for every CDR3 protein. Of some 78,000 distinct CDR3 sequences listed, 75% to 90% were seen once; the top ten hold about 14%.

The chain is built from TRBV7-3 and TRBJ2-7; 11 positions match TRBD2. The sequencing input was lung tumor tissue. This TCR was sampled from a woman in her forties or fifties with non-small cell lung cancer. CDR3 sequence: CASRPSTSGGSYEQYF. The CDR3 nucleotides are TGTGCCAGCAGACCAAGTACTAGCGGGGGATCCTACGAGCAGTACTTC.